A selection of T cell receptor beta chains follows, all from one sample in a study of OX40 agonist ivuxolimab in advanced cancers. Measured with immunoSEQ multiplex PCR; TCRdb has only the in-frame clones, and not every one. The sample has around 58,000 clones, around 87% seen once. Sequencing used CD4+ or CD8+ T cells sorted from blood, obtained in a trial of the OX40 agonist ivuxolimab. These receptor sequences come from an adult with an advanced solid tumor such as melanoma, head and neck, liver or kidney cancer. Both conserved end residues are part of each CDR3. The order of the fields is clone size, V gene, J gene, D gene, CDR3 DNA, CDR3 protein. D genes are given only for firm matches. Size tells how often a clone was seen (once, few, many) or the class of an expanded clone, and some rows leave it out.

clone size: once; V gene: TRBV7-9; J gene: TRBJ2-3; D gene: TRBD2; CDR3 DNA: TGTGCCAGCAGCCCTCAGACTAGCGGGGGGCCGCAGTATTTT; CDR3 protein: CASSPQTSGGPQYF
clone size: -; V gene: TRBV27; J gene: TRBJ2-5; D gene: -; CDR3 DNA: TGTGCCAGCAGTATAAGGAAAGAGACCCAGTACTTC; CDR3 protein: CASSIRKETQYF
clone size: once; V gene: TRBV4-3; J gene: TRBJ2-5; D gene: -; CDR3 DNA: TGCGCCAGCAGCCGGAACCAGGCTTACCAAGAGACCCAGTACTTC; CDR3 protein: CASSRNQAYQETQYF
clone size: -; V gene: TRBV6-6; J gene: TRBJ2-3; D gene: -; CDR3 DNA: TGTGCCAGCAGTTACGTAAACACAGATACGCAGTATTTT; CDR3 protein: CASSYVNTDTQYF
clone size: -; V gene: TRBV2; J gene: TRBJ2-7; D gene: -; CDR3 DNA: TGTGCCAGAAACAGGTTCTCCTACGAGCAGTACTTC; CDR3 protein: CARNRFSYEQYF
clone size: -; V gene: TRBV6-5; J gene: TRBJ1-5; D gene: -; CDR3 DNA: TGTGCCAGCACCCAGGGTGCAGGGATTGAGCCCCAGCATTTT; CDR3 protein: CASTQGAGIEPQHF
clone size: -; V gene: TRBV9; J gene: TRBJ2-1; D gene: -; CDR3 DNA: TGTGCCAGCAGCGTAAAGGTGGGAGGGGGATACAATGAGCAGTTCTTC; CDR3 protein: CASSVKVGGGYNEQFF
clone size: few; V gene: TRBV15; J gene: TRBJ2-6; D gene: -; CDR3 DNA: TGTGCCACCAGCAGTGAAGGGGGTTCTGGGGCCAACGTCCTGACTTTC; CDR3 protein: CATSSEGGSGANVLTF
clone size: -; V gene: TRBV6-5; J gene: TRBJ2-5; D gene: -; CDR3 DNA: TGTGCCAGCAGTTACCTCCGGGACGAGACCCAGTACTTC; CDR3 protein: CASSYLRDETQYF
clone size: -; V gene: TRBV4-1; J gene: TRBJ1-1; D gene: -; CDR3 DNA: TGCGCCAGCAGCCATACCCCAGGGTTTAAGGCTGAAGCTTTCTTT; CDR3 protein: CASSHTPGFKAEAFF
clone size: many; V gene: TRBV11-3; J gene: TRBJ1-2; D gene: -; CDR3 DNA: TGTGCCAGCAGCCGCACTCGAGCCGCTAACTATGGCTACACCTTC; CDR3 protein: CASSRTRAANYGYTF